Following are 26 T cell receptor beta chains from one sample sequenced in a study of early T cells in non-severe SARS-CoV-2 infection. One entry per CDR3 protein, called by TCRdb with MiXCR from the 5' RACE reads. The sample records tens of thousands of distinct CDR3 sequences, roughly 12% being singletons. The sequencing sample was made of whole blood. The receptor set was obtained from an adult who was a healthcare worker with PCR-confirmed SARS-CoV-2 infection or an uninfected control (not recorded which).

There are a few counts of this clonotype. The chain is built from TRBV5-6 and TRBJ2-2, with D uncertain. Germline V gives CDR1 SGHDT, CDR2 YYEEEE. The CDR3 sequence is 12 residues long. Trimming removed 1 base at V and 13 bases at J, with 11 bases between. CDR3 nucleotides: TGTGCCAGCAGCTTGTCCACGGCTGGGCTGTTTTTT. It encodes CASSLSTAGLFF.

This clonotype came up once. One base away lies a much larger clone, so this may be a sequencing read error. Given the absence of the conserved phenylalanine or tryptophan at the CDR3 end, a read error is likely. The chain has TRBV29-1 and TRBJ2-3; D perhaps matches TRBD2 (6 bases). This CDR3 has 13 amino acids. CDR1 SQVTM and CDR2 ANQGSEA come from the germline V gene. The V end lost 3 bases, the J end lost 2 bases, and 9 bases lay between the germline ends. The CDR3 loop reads CSVELAVTDTQYS. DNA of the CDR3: TGCAGCGTTGAGTTAGCGGTCACAGATACGCAGTATTCT.

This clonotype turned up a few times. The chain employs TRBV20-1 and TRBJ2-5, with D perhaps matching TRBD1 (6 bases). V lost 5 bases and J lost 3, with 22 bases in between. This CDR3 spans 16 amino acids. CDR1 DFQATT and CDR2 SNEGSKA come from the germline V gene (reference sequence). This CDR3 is CSAPTGLVVGKETQYF. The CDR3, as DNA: TGCAGTGCTCCGACAGGATTGGTAGTGGGTAAAGAGACCCAGTACTTC.

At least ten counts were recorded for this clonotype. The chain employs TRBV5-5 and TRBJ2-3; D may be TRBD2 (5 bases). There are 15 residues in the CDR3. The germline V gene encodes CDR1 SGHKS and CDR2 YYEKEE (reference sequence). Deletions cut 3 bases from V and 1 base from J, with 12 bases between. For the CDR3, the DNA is TGTGCCAGCAGCTATTGGGGAGCGGGCACAGATACGCAGTATTTT. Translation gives CASSYWGAGTDTQYF.

This chain's CDR3 is CSKFSGATDTQYF. In DNA form, the CDR3 reads TGCAGCAAGTTTTCGGGGGCTACAGATACGCAGTATTTT. The rearrangement joins TRBV20-1 to TRBJ2-3, with D tentatively TRBD1 or TRBD2 (6 bases each). Per germline, CDR1 DFQATT and CDR2 SNEGSKA (reference sequence). The CDR3 has 13 residues.

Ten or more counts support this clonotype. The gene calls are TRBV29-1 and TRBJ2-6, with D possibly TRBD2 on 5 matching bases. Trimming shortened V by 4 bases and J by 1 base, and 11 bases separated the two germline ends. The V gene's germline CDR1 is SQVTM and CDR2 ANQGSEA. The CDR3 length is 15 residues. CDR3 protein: CSVVGVGSGANVLTF. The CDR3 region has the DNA TGCAGCGTTGTCGGGGTAGGGTCTGGGGCCAACGTCCTGACTTTC.

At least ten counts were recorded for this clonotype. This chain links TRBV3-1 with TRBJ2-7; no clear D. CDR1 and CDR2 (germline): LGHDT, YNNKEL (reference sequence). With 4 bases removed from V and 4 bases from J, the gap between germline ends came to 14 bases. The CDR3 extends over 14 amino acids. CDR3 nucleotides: TGTGCCAGCAGCCTTACTCCGATCGGGTACGAGCAGTACTTC. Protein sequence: CASSLTPIGYEQYF.

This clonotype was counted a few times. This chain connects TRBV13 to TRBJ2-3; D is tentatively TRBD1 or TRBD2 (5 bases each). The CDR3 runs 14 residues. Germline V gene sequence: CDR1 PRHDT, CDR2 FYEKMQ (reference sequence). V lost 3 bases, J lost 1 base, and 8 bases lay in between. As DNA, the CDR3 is TGTGCCAGCAGCTTTCTGGGGGGCACAGATACGCAGTATTTT. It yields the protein CASSFLGGTDTQYF.

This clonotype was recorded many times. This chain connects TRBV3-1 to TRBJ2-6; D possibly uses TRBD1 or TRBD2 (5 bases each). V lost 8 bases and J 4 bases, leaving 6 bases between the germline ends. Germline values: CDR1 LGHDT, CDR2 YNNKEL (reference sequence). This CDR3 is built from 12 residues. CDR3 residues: CASGTGANVLTF. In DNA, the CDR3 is TGTGCCAGCGGGACCGGGGCCAACGTCCTGACTTTC.

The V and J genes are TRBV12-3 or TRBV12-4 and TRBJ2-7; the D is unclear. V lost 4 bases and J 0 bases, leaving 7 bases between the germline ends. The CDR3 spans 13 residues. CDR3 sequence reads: CASSSDASYEQYF. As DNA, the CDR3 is TGTGCCAGCAGTTCGGACGCCTCCTACGAGCAGTACTTC.

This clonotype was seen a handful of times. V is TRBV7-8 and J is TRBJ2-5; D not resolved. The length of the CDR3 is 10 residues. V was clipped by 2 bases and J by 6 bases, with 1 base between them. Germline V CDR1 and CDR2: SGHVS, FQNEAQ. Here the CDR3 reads CASSLQTQYF. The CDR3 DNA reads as TGTGCCAGCAGCTTACAGACCCAGTACTTC.

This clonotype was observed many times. The chain's CDR3 is CASSSSIAGVRNIQYF. In DNA form, the CDR3 reads TGTGCCAGCAGCTCCTCTATAGCGGGAGTAAGGAACATTCAGTACTTC. The chain carries TRBV11-3 and TRBJ2-4; 9 bases are shared with TRBD2. From germline, CDR1 is SGHNT and CDR2 YENEEA. The CDR3 is made up of 16 amino acids. V was pared by 4 bases and J by 7 bases, with 11 bases of the junction left unmatched.

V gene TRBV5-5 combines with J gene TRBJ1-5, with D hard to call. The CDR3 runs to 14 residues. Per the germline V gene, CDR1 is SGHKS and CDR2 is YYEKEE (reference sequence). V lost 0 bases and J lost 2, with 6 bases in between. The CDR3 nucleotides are TGTGCCAGCAGCTTGGTGGTCGGCAATCAGCCCCAGCATTTT. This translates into CASSLVVGNQPQHF.

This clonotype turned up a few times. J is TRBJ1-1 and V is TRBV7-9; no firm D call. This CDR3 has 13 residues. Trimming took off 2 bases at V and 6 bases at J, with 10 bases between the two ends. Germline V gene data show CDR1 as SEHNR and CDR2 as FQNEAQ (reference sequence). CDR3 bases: TGTGCCAGCAGCTTATACCCCAAGCCTGAAGCTTTCTTT. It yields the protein CASSLYPKPEAFF.

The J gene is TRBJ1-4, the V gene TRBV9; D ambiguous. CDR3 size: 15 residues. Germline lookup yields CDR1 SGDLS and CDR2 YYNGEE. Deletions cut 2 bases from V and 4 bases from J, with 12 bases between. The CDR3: CASSVSPAGNEKLFF. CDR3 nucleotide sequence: TGTGCCAGCAGCGTTAGCCCCGCGGGTAATGAAAAACTGTTTTTT.

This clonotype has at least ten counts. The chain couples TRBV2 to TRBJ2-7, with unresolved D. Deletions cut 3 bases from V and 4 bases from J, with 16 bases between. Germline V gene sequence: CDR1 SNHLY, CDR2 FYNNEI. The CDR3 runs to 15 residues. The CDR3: CASSDAGRTSYEQYF. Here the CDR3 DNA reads TGTGCCAGCAGTGACGCAGGCCGTACCTCATACGAGCAGTACTTC.

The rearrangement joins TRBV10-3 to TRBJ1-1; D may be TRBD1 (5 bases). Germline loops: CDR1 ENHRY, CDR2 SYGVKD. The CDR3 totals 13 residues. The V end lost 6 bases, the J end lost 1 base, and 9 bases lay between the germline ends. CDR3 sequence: CAISGTENTEAFF. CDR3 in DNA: TGTGCCATCAGCGGGACTGAGAACACTGAAGCTTTCTTT.

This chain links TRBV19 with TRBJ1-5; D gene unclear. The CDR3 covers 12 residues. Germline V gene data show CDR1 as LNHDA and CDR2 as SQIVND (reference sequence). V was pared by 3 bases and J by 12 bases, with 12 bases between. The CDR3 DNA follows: TGTGCCAGTAGTATCGGTTCTTCGATCCAGCATTTT. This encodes CASSIGSSIQHF.

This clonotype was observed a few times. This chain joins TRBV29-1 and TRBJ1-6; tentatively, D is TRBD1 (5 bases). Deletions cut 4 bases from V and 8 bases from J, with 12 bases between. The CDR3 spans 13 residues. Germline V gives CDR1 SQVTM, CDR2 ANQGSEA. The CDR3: CSVVEGNDSPLHF. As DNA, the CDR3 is TGCAGCGTTGTCGAGGGGAATGATTCACCCCTCCACTTT.

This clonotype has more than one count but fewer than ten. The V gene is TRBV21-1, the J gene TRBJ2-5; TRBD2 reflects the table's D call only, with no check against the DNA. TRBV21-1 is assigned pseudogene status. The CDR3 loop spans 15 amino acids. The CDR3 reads CASSCEGRAQETQYF. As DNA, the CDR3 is TGTGCCAGCAGTTGCGAGGGTAGAGCACAAGAGACCCAGTACTTC.

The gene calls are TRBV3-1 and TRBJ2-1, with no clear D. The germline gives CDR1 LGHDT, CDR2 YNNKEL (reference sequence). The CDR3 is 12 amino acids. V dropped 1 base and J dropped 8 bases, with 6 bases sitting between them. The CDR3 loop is CASSQVRHEQFF. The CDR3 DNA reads TGTGCCAGCAGCCAAGTTCGCCATGAGCAGTTCTTC.

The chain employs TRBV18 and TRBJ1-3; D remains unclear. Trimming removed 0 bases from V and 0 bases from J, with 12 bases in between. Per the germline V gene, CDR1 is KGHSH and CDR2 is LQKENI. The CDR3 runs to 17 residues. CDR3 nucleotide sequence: TGTGCCAGCTCACCACCGAGACCGTTGAACTCTGGAAACACCATATATTTT. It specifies CASSPPRPLNSGNTIYF.

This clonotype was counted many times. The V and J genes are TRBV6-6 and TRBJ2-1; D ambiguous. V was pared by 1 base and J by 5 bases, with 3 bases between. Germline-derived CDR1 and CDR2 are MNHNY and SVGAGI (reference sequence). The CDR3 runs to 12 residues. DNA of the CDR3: TGTGCCAGCAGTTACTTCCACAATGAGCAGTTCTTC. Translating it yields CASSYFHNEQFF.

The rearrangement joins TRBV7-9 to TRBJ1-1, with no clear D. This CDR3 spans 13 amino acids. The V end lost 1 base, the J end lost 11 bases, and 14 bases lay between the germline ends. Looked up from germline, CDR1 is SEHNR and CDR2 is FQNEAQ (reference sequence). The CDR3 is CASSLVSGVTAFF. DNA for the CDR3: TGTGCCAGCAGCTTAGTTTCCGGGGTAACGGCTTTCTTT.

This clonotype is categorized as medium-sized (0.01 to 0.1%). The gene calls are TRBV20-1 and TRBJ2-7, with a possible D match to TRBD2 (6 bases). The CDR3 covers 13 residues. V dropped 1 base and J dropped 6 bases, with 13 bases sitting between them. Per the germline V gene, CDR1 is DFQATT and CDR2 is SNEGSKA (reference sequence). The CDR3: CSARAGEWSEQYF. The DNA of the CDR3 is TGCAGTGCTAGAGCGGGGGAATGGTCCGAGCAGTACTTC.

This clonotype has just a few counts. CDR3 sequence reads: CASSIPGPPYEQYF. The CDR3, as DNA: TGTGCCAGCAGCATCCCGGGACCCCCCTACGAGCAGTACTTC. The chain links TRBV7-9 to TRBJ2-7; D may match TRBD1 or TRBD2 (5 bases each). The CDR3 is made up of 14 amino acids. Germline CDR1 and CDR2: SEHNR and FQNEAQ (reference sequence). V lost 5 bases to trimming and J lost 2 bases, with 13 bases between them.